Below, 26 T cell receptor beta chains from the same sample are listed, as sequenced in a study of vaccination effects on CD4 cells after COVID-19. TCRdb's copy holds only in-frame clones and misses some; the assay was immunoSEQ multiplex PCR. The sample contains roughly 70,000 clones, 73% of which appear only once. These receptors have no identified antigens. After expansion with viral peptide pools in the ViraFEST assay, antigen-specific CD4+ T cells were sequenced. The culture ran for 9 to 11 days, and then CD4+ T cells were isolated. Sometime from March through December 2020, the person acquired a SARS-CoV-2 infection that PCR confirmed. The source was CD4+ T cells from PBMCs cultured with HIV peptides, collected before COVID-19 vaccination. Subset specified: HIV-1 Nef peptide pool negative control/reference culture. Source of these receptors: a human donor who had a prior SARS-CoV-2 infection.

The table lists this clone with many counts. The chain combines TRBV30 with TRBJ2-7, with 9 bases identical to TRBD2. Germline V lookup: CDR1 GTSNPN, CDR2 SVGIG (reference sequence). J lost 4 bases, V lost 5 bases, and 12 bases had no gene match. The CDR3 length is 15 residues. CDR3 region: CAWETGLANSYEQYF. CDR3 coding DNA: TGTGCCTGGGAGACAGGACTAGCGAATTCGTACGAGCAGTACTTC.

The chain links TRBV2 to TRBJ2-7, with D possibly being TRBD2 (5 bases). The CDR3 sequence is 14 residues long. V dropped 7 bases and J dropped 0 bases, with 13 bases sitting between them. CDR1 is SNHLY, CDR2 FYNNEI, per germline. CDR3 amino acids: CASKTGVNSYEQYF. The DNA of the CDR3 is TGTGCCAGCAAGACCGGGGTTAACTCCTACGAGCAGTACTTC.

The V and J genes are TRBV2 and TRBJ2-7; D is unresolved. Per the germline V gene, CDR1 is SNHLY and CDR2 is FYNNEI. This CDR3 is 11 amino acids long. The V end lost 4 bases, the J end lost 3 bases, and 4 bases lay between the germline ends. The CDR3 is CASSGHYEQYF. Here the CDR3 DNA reads TGTGCCAGCAGTGGTCACTACGAGCAGTACTTC.

The chain employs TRBV7-9 and TRBJ1-2; tentative D call: TRBD1 (5 bases). Trimming left V 4 bases short and J 6 bases short, with 12 bases between. CDR3 length: 13 amino acids. Germline CDR1 reads SEHNR; CDR2 reads FQNEAQ (reference sequence). The CDR3 protein is CASSSRQTDGYTF. As DNA, the CDR3 is TGTGCCAGCAGCTCCCGACAGACGGATGGCTACACCTTC.

The chain recombines TRBV7-3 with TRBJ2-3; D call uncertain. Deletions cut 4 bases from V and 0 bases from J, with 8 bases between. Germline values: CDR1 SGHTA, CDR2 FQGTGA. The CDR3 has 14 residues. In nucleotides, the CDR3 is TGTGCCAGCAGCTCCTTGCCGAGCACAGATACGCAGTATTTT. Protein: CASSSLPSTDTQYF.

This clone was detected a few times. This sequence joins TRBV6-6 and TRBJ2-2; D is undetermined. This CDR3 is built from 12 residues. Germline V CDR1 and CDR2: MNHNY, SVGAGI (reference sequence). V was clipped by 0 bases and J by 5 bases, with 1 base between them. For the CDR3, the DNA is TGTGCCAGCAGTTACTCGACCGGGGAGCTGTTTTTT. The encoded protein is CASSYSTGELFF.

The chain links TRBV4-2 to TRBJ2-1; weak D call: TRBD2 (6 bases). The V gene's germline CDR1 is LGHNA and CDR2 YNFKEQ. This CDR3 is 15 amino acids long. V gave up 3 bases and J gave up 3 bases, with 12 bases separating them. The CDR3, as DNA: TGTGCCAGCAGCCACGAGGTAGCGGACTACAATGAGCAGTTCTTC. Residues: CASSHEVADYNEQFF.

The table lists this clone with a few counts. The gene calls are TRBV14 and TRBJ1-4; unclear D gene. This CDR3 comprises 13 residues. Trimming took off 1 base at V and 7 bases at J, with 7 bases between the two ends. Germline V gene data show CDR1 as SGHDN and CDR2 as FVKESK. The chain's CDR3 is CASSQVVSEKLFF. DNA of the CDR3: TGTGCCAGCAGCCAAGTTGTCTCTGAAAAACTGTTTTTT.

The table lists this clone with a few counts. This chain links TRBV7-8 with TRBJ1-2; unclear D gene. The CDR3 spans 15 residues. Germline V gene lookup returns CDR1 SGHVS and CDR2 FQNEAQ. Deletions cut 8 bases from V and 5 bases from J, with 21 bases between. CDR3 nucleotide sequence: TGTGCCAGCGCCCCCTCGCATAATACGGGGTATGGCTACACCTTC. Protein product: CASAPSHNTGYGYTF.

V is TRBV7-3 and J is TRBJ2-2; D remains ambiguous. CDR1 SGHTA and CDR2 FQGTGA come from the germline V gene. Trimming stripped 3 bases from V and 5 bases from J, with 7 bases between. The CDR3 runs 13 residues. The CDR3 here is CASSFGSTGELFF. The DNA for the CDR3 is TGTGCCAGCAGCTTCGGCAGTACCGGGGAGCTGTTTTTT.

The rearrangement joins TRBV11-3 to TRBJ2-7; D might be TRBD1 or TRBD2, each matching 5 bases. The germline CDR1 and CDR2 sequences are SGHNT and YENEEA. V shed 1 base and J shed 9 bases, with 10 bases lying between them. The CDR3 totals 12 residues. CDR3 sequence reads: CASSLGGVTQYF. In nucleotides, the CDR3 is TGTGCCAGCAGCTTAGGAGGGGTGACGCAGTACTTC.

This rearrangement joins TRBV5-1 to TRBJ1-2; D gene uncertain. Trimming cost V 6 bases and J 2 bases, with 11 bases left between them. Germline lookup yields CDR1 SGHRS and CDR2 YFSETQ. The CDR3 spans 13 residues. The CDR3 DNA sequence: TGCGCCAGCAATAACCGGACCAACTATGGCTACACCTTC. This translates into CASNNRTNYGYTF. Full variable domain (missing parts from reference TRBV5-1 and TRBJ1-2): KAGVTQTPRYLIKTRGQQVTLSCSPISGHRSVSWYQQTPGQGLQFLFEYFSETQRNKGNFPGRFSGRQFSNSRSEMNVSTLELGDSALYLCASNNRTNYGYTFGSGTRLTVV.

This chain connects TRBV19 to TRBJ2-1; D might be TRBD2 (6 bases). The germline V gene has CDR1 LNHDA and CDR2 SQIVND (reference sequence). This CDR3 contains 14 residues. Trimming shortened V by 10 bases and J by 5 bases, and 18 bases separated the two germline ends. CDR3 in DNA: TGTGCCACCTCGAGAATAGCGGAAAACAATGAGCAGTTCTTC. Residues: CATSRIAENNEQFF. Looking up the rest from reference TRBV19 and TRBJ2-1 gives the full variable domain: DGGITQSPKYLFRKEGQNVTLSCEQNLNHDAMYWYRQDPGQGLRLIYYSQIVNDFQKGDIAEGYSVSREKKESFPLTVTSAQKNPTAFYLCATSRIAENNEQFFGPGTRLTVL.

This clone was seen many times. The rearrangement joins TRBV7-2 to TRBJ1-5; D is undetermined. The ends were cut back, 5 bases at V and 3 bases at J, with 5 bases in the middle. This CDR3 is built from 12 residues. Germline V CDR1 and CDR2: SGHTA, FQGNSA. The CDR3 DNA reads as TGTGCCAGCAGCATTTACAATCAGCCCCAGCATTTT. It specifies CASSIYNQPQHF.

The chain is built from TRBV18 and TRBJ2-7, with unresolved D. The CDR3 extends over 13 amino acids. Trimming left V 6 bases short and J 0 bases short, with 9 bases between. Germline loops: CDR1 KGHSH, CDR2 LQKENI. CDR3 nucleotide sequence: TGTGCCAGCTCTCCCGGAAACTCCTACGAGCAGTACTTC. This gives the protein CASSPGNSYEQYF.

The V call is TRBV7-9, the J call TRBJ1-1; no definite D call. Germline V CDR1 and CDR2: SEHNR, FQNEAQ (reference sequence). CDR3 length equals 11 residues. V shed 1 base and J shed 10 bases, with 7 bases lying between them. The DNA of the CDR3 is TGTGCCAGCAGCTTAGGTCGCCGAGCTTTCTTT. The encoded protein is CASSLGRRAFF.

The chain combines TRBV18 with TRBJ1-4; no firm D call. Germline assignment: CDR1 KGHSH and CDR2 LQKENI. The CDR3 is 14 amino acids. Trimming took off 1 base at V and 6 bases at J, with 9 bases between the two ends. The CDR3 reads CASSPQQTDEKLFF. CDR3 coding DNA: TGTGCCAGCTCACCACAGCAGACGGATGAAAAACTGTTTTTT.

The V and J genes are TRBV4-2 and TRBJ1-1; D gene ambiguous. The germline V gene encodes CDR1 LGHNA and CDR2 YNFKEQ. V was cut by 0 bases and J by 5 bases, with 16 bases left in between. The CDR3 totals 16 residues. The CDR3 spells CASSQDPAGWATEAFF. As DNA, the CDR3 is TGTGCCAGCAGCCAAGATCCGGCGGGGTGGGCGACTGAAGCTTTCTTT.

This chain links TRBV19 with TRBJ2-3; D perhaps matches TRBD2 (5 bases). V was cut by 0 bases and J by 10 bases, with 17 bases left in between. The CDR3 is 15 amino acids. Germline CDR1 LNHDA, CDR2 SQIVND (reference sequence). CDR3 loop: CASSIDPSGGTAQYF. CDR3 DNA: TGTGCCAGTAGTATAGATCCGAGCGGAGGTACCGCGCAGTATTTT.

The rearrangement uses TRBV5-8 and TRBJ1-4, with 7 bases fitting TRBD1. The CDR3 totals 16 residues. Germline trimming cut 2 bases from V and 8 bases from J; bases unmatched to any gene: 12. The germline V gene encodes CDR1 SGHTS and CDR2 YDEGEE. CDR3 nucleotides: TGTGCCAGCAGCTTAATACCCGGGACAGTTAGCGAAAAACTGTTTTTT. It is translated as CASSLIPGTVSEKLFF.

The V call is TRBV24-1, the J call TRBJ2-5; a possible D gene is TRBD2 (5 bases). V lost 2 bases, J lost 2 bases, and 14 bases lay in between. This CDR3 comprises 16 residues. The germline V gene has CDR1 KGHDR and CDR2 SFDVKD. The CDR3 is CATSDYPGKGQETQYF. The CDR3 region has the DNA TGTGCCACCAGTGATTATCCGGGGAAGGGACAAGAGACCCAGTACTTC.

The V call is TRBV2, the J call TRBJ1-2; tentatively, D is TRBD1 (6 bases). The germline V gene has CDR1 SNHLY and CDR2 FYNNEI. V was pared by 5 bases and J by 8 bases, with 24 bases between. This CDR3 comprises 16 residues. The CDR3 reads CASSSDRQLLFEGYTF. The CDR3 DNA follows: TGTGCCAGCAGTTCGGACAGACAGCTTTTATTTGAGGGCTACACCTTC.

The V and J genes are TRBV19 and TRBJ2-7, with 8 bases aligning to TRBD2. The J segment lost 1 base and the V segment lost 7 bases, leaving 12 bases of the junction unmatched. CDR1 is LNHDA and CDR2 is SQIVND in the germline V gene (reference sequence). This CDR3 contains 16 residues. This chain's CDR3 is CASKLRLAGPSYEQYF. The CDR3, as DNA: TGTGCCAGTAAGTTGAGGCTAGCGGGTCCGTCCTACGAGCAGTACTTC.

This sequence joins TRBV20-1 and TRBJ1-2; D may be TRBD1 (5 bases). This CDR3 contains 11 residues. Germline V gene data show CDR1 as DFQATT and CDR2 as SNEGSKA (reference sequence). Between the trimmed V and J ends, which lost 6 bases and 7 bases, there was a span of 12 bases. CDR3 DNA sequence: TGCAGTGCGCGGGGGAGCGCTGGCTACACCTTC. Protein: CSARGSAGYTF.

This rearrangement joins TRBV7-9 to TRBJ2-1; D perhaps matches TRBD2 (5 bases). This CDR3 has 16 amino acids. V lost 1 base to trimming and J lost 7 bases, with 17 bases between them. The V gene's germline CDR1 is SEHNR and CDR2 FQNEAQ (reference sequence). CDR3 loop: CASSLVASTRRNEQFF. As DNA, the CDR3 is TGTGCCAGCAGCTTAGTGGCGTCCACCCGGAGGAATGAGCAGTTCTTC.

The chain employs TRBV5-5 and TRBJ1-2; perhaps TRBD1 as D (6 bases). CDR1 is SGHKS and CDR2 is YYEKEE in the germline V gene (reference sequence). This CDR3 comprises 16 residues. The V end was cut by 0 bases, the J end by 1 base, with 13 bases between. The CDR3 sequence is CASSLAWTEVNYGYTF. The CDR3 bases are TGTGCCAGCAGCTTGGCCTGGACAGAAGTTAACTATGGCTACACCTTC.